Below, 8 T cell receptor beta chains from the same sample are listed, as sequenced in a study of OX40 agonist ivuxolimab in advanced cancers. To prepare the library, the immunoSEQ multiplex PCR assay was applied. The table was pulled from immuneACCESS by TCRdb, which kept in-frame rearrangements only. Such tables lose some clones; where checked, under half of the loss comes from unresolved V genes, and the rest has no known cause. This sample lists over 65,000 clones; roughly 84% were detected once. The ten largest clonotypes hold about 0.72% of the sample. The sample in question was CD4+ or CD8+ T cells sorted from blood, obtained in a trial of the OX40 agonist ivuxolimab. Receptors originate from an adult with an advanced solid tumor such as melanoma, head and neck, liver or kidney cancer.

This chain links TRBV6-5 with TRBJ2-5; 9 nucleotides line up with TRBD1. The CDR3 has 15 amino acids. Trimming at V came to 6 bases and at J to 1 base, leaving 6 bases not matched to a gene. Germline CDR1 reads MNHEY; CDR2 reads SVGAGI. The CDR3 bases are TGTGCCAGCAGAAAGACAGGGGGAATCCAAGAGACCCAGTACTTC. Residues: CASRKTGGIQETQYF.

The chain joins TRBV5-4 to TRBJ1-1, with unresolved D. CDR3 length: 13 residues. From germline, CDR1 is SGHNT and CDR2 YYREEE (reference sequence). V was pared by 1 base and J by 4 bases, with 8 bases between. The CDR3 spells CASSLWGSTEAFF. The CDR3 nucleotides read TGTGCCAGCAGCTTGTGGGGTAGCACTGAAGCTTTCTTT.

The V and J genes are TRBV5-1 and TRBJ2-3; 8 bases align to TRBD1. V lost 2 bases, J lost 2 bases, and 4 bases stayed unmatched. Germline loops: CDR1 SGHRS, CDR2 YFSETQ. The CDR3 contains 15 residues. CDR3 amino acids: CASSFQTGDTDTQYF. The CDR3 nucleotides read TGCGCCAGCAGCTTCCAGACAGGGGACACAGATACGCAGTATTTT.

The chain employs TRBV5-6 and TRBJ1-2, with TRBD1 as a possible D gene (5 bases). The CDR3 length is 14 residues. Trimming shortened V by 1 base and J by 5 bases, and 12 bases separated the two germline ends. Germline CDR1 reads SGHDT; CDR2 reads YYEEEE. CDR3 sequence (DNA): TGTGCCAGCAGCTTGTGGGACCCTCAGTATGGCTACACCTTC. Translated, it gives CASSLWDPQYGYTF.

J is TRBJ2-7 and V is TRBV19; 9 nucleotides align to TRBD1. The CDR3 totals 16 residues. V lost 6 bases, J lost 2 bases, and 11 bases stayed unmatched. From germline, CDR1 is LNHDA and CDR2 SQIVND (reference sequence). For the CDR3, the DNA is TGTGCCAGTAGGAAAAGGACAGGGGCGGGAACCTACGAGCAGTACTTC. It yields the protein CASRKRTGAGTYEQYF.

V is TRBV7-2 and J is TRBJ1-2; D is possibly TRBD1 (6 bases). Trimming took off 5 bases at V and 3 bases at J, with 13 bases between the two ends. CDR1 SGHTA and CDR2 FQGNSA come from the germline V gene. The CDR3 covers 14 residues. CDR3 loop: CASSHREKDYGYTF. The CDR3 DNA reads TGTGCCAGCAGCCACAGGGAGAAAGACTATGGCTACACCTTC.

The rearrangement joins TRBV9 to TRBJ2-3; D gene uncertain. Germline V gene lookup returns CDR1 SGDLS and CDR2 YYNGEE. CDR3 length equals 13 residues. V shed 4 bases and J shed 9 bases, with 15 bases lying between them. This chain's CDR3 is CASSPRQVRTQYF. For the CDR3, the DNA is TGTGCCAGCAGCCCTCGCCAGGTGCGGACGCAGTATTTT. Supplemented by reference TRBV9 and TRBJ2-3, the full variable domain reads DSGVTQTPKHLITATGQRVTLRCSPRSGDLSVYWYQQSLDQGLQFLIQYYNGEERAKGNILERFSAQQFPDLHSELNLSSLELGDSALYFCASSPRQVRTQYFGPGTRLTVL.

The chain is built from TRBV21-1 and TRBJ1-6; the DNA was not used to check the table's D call, TRBD1. TRBV21-1 is annotated as a pseudogene. The CDR3 has 18 residues. CDR3 residues: CASSKARLQQGEDSPLHF. The CDR3 DNA reads as TGTGCCAGCAGCAAAGCGCGGCTCCAGCAGGGGGAGGATTCACCCCTCCACTTT.